This T cell receptor (beta chain) is from a study of blood T cell repertoires in COVID-19 (dated by TCRdb to 2018 to 2021). For context, the study as a whole: The collaborator samples originated in the United States, Italy and Spain and spanned the acute and convalescent phases of COVID-19. Sample metadata almost always included a de-identified subject ID, COVID-19 status, age in years and sex. Where available, HLA class I and class II types were taken from metadata supplied by the sample provider and were not determined by assay-based typing. The repertoires were released in a freely available public database meant as a resource for research on the immune response to SARS-CoV-2. The material from the prospective study consisted of cDNA or gDNA derived from T cells, B-cell-depleted T cells, or PBMCs. The dataset comprised deeply sampled blood TCRbeta repertoires from subjects exposed to, actively infected with, or recovered from COVID-19. The samples were drawn from the first 160 participants of the ongoing ImmuneRACE study and from more than 1,000 subjects provided by 6 global collaborators.

Whole blood was collected in K2EDTA tubes by collaborating institutions according to the institutions' own protocols. For TCRbeta analysis, collaborators shipped samples in one of three forms: frozen whole blood, isolated PBMCs, or DNA extracted from either of those sample types. Cut back by 0 bases and 3 bases, the V and J ends lie 9 bases apart. The CDR3 covers 15 residues, taking in both the cysteine and the phenylalanine. The sequence is cut down to CDR3 DNA, 45 bases in frame from base 1. The germline V gene encodes CDR1 SEHNR and CDR2 FQNEAQ (reference sequence). Concerning this clone: Its antigen is not yet known. It has no much larger one-base neighbor in the sample; base qualities were not kept.

TCRbeta CDR3 regions were amplified from genomic DNA using the immunoSEQ Assay, a bias-controlled multiplex PCR. The authors' pipeline ran thus. Nucleated cell counts per sample were estimated from amplification of reference gene primers within the assay. To quantify the absolute abundance of each unique TCRbeta CDR3 rearrangement, sequence reads were collapsed and filtered. For each sample, productive Simpson clonality was calculated as the square root of Simpson's diversity index across productive rearrangements. The immuneACCESS repertoire file appears here via TCRdb, limited to in-frame rearrangements. These files lack a portion of the clones; in checked studies, under half of the deficit traces to unresolved V genes, and the cause of the others is not known. V and J calls plus clone size are reproduced from that table; the DNA served to infer D and trimming. This sample lists more than 110,000 clones; 65% to 90% were detected once. Over 2.5% of the sample rests with the top ten.

On the study overall, not on this receptor specifically: The amount of clinical and demographic metadata varied by source and participant and was provided uncurated.

Material: peripheral blood. Rearrangement joined TRBV7-9 to TRBJ1-5, with the D gene too uncertain to name. The source is a man between 50 and 59 years old with acute or convalescent COVID-19. CDR3 reads: CASSLASTINQPQHF. The DNA sequence is given as TGTGCCAGCAGCTTAGCGTCGACTATCAATCAGCCCCAGCATTTT.